Listed here are 9 T cell receptor beta chains from one sample, sequenced in a study of CD8 T cells in ankylosing spondylitis. From the 5' RACE reads, TCRdb called clonotypes with MiXCR, one entry per CDR3 protein. The table has fewer than 500,000 distinct CDR3 sequences, 26% seen once; the top ten hold under 0.9%. The antigens these receptors bind are not known. Points from the study as a whole: Among TCR beta sequences, a motif of roughly 8 highly homologous variants appeared characteristic of ankylosing spondylitis blood.

The source material was blood, either unsorted or a sorted T cell fraction (not recorded which). These receptor sequences come from a male donor with ankylosing spondylitis.

In its sample, this clonotype was seen a few times. J is TRBJ1-2 and V is TRBV29-1; weak D call: TRBD1 (5 bases). The CDR3 has 15 amino acids. The germline gives CDR1 SQVTM, CDR2 ANQGSEA. Deletions cut 6 bases from V and 2 bases from J, with 19 bases between. Here the CDR3 reads CSVRSGGTGNYGYTF. The CDR3 DNA is TGCAGCGTCCGTTCGGGAGGGACGGGGAACTATGGCTACACCTTC. Full variable domain (rest looked up from reference TRBV29-1 and TRBJ1-2): SAVISQKPSRDICQRGTSLTIQCQVDSQVTMMFWYRQQPGQSLTLIATANQGSEATYESGFVIDKFPISRPNLTFSTLTVSNMSPEDSSIYLCSVRSGGTGNYGYTFGSGTRLTVV.

This clonotype was found a few times. The chain couples TRBV4-2 to TRBJ2-1; TRBD2 agrees at 8 bases. The CDR3 is 14 residues long. CDR1 is LGHNA, CDR2 YNFKEQ, per germline. The trim removed 2 bases at V and 9 bases at J, leaving 6 bases unmatched. In DNA form, the CDR3 reads TGTGCCAGCAGCCAAAGGGAGGCGGGGGGTGAGCAGTTCTTC. This encodes CASSQREAGGEQFF.

This clonotype was seen only a few times. V gene TRBV4-2 combines with J gene TRBJ2-7, with D possibly being TRBD1 or TRBD2 (5 bases each). The V end was cut by 4 bases, the J end by 2 bases, with 12 bases between. CDR3 length: 14 residues. In germline, CDR1 is LGHNA, CDR2 YNFKEQ. CDR3: CASSRGEPPYEQYF. The CDR3 DNA reads TGTGCCAGCAGCCGAGGGGAGCCCCCCTACGAGCAGTACTTC.

The rearrangement uses TRBV4-2 and TRBJ2-3, with D possibly TRBD2 on 6 matching bases. The germline V and J ends were trimmed by 2 bases and 3 bases, with 12 bases remaining between them. The CDR3 totals 15 residues. CDR1 is LGHNA, CDR2 YNFKEQ, per germline. CDR3 bases: TGTGCCAGCAGCCAAAAGGGAGGAGGAACAGATACGCAGTATTTT. Protein: CASSQKGGGTDTQYF.

This clonotype appeared many times. The V call is TRBV6-6, the J call TRBJ2-1; the D gene is possibly TRBD1 (6 bases). The V end was cut by 6 bases, the J end by 5 bases, with 11 bases between. Germline V CDR1 and CDR2: MNHNY, SVGAGI (reference sequence). The CDR3 sequence is 13 residues long. The DNA for the CDR3 is TGTGCCAGCAGATTCGCAGGGGACAATGAGCAGTTCTTC. Translation gives CASRFAGDNEQFF.

This clonotype occurred a few times. V and J are TRBV7-2 and TRBJ2-5; TRBD1 matches 9 bases. The CDR3 has 15 amino acids. The V gene's germline CDR1 is SGHTA and CDR2 FQGNSA. Trimming took 2 bases from V and 5 from J; bases not matched to a gene: 6. This chain's CDR3 is CASSLTGTGTETQYF. CDR3 in DNA: TGTGCCAGCAGCTTAACCGGGACAGGGACCGAGACCCAGTACTTC. Full variable domain (rest looked up from reference TRBV7-2 and TRBJ2-5): GAGVSQSPSNKVTEKGKDVELRCDPISGHTALYWYRQSLGQGLEFLIYFQGNSAPDKSGLPSDRFSAERTGGSVSTLTIQRTQQEDSAVYLCASSLTGTGTETQYFGPGTRLLVL.

This clonotype was seen repeatedly, ten times or more. This rearrangement joins TRBV5-1 to TRBJ2-2, with 8 nucleotides matching TRBD1. After removal of 0 bases from V and 4 bases from J, the junction contained 2 bases not matched to a gene. The germline V gene has CDR1 SGHRS and CDR2 YFSETQ. This CDR3 spans 15 amino acids. The CDR3 DNA reads TGCGCCAGCAGCTTGGGACAGGGGTCCACCGGGGAGCTGTTTTTT. The encoded protein is CASSLGQGSTGELFF.

The chain carries TRBV5-1 and TRBJ2-5, with D possibly being TRBD2 (6 bases). The V gene lost 3 bases and the J gene lost 2 bases, with 20 bases spanning the gap. The CDR3 has 17 residues. Per germline, CDR1 SGHRS and CDR2 YFSETQ. The CDR3 coding sequence is TGCGCCAGCAGCTCGGACTCGTTAACGGGAGATCAAGAGACCCAGTACTTC. It encodes CASSSDSLTGDQETQYF.

The chain recombines TRBV7-2 with TRBJ2-1; TRBD2 matches at 14 bases. The CDR3 is made up of 16 amino acids. Germline CDR1 and CDR2: SGHTA and FQGNSA. V lost 1 base, J lost 8 bases, and 4 bases stayed unmatched. For the CDR3, the DNA is TGTGCCAGCAGCTTAGTAGGGACTAGCGGGAGTGATGAGCAGTTCTTC. Protein: CASSLVGTSGSDEQFF. Full variable domain (missing parts from reference TRBV7-2 and TRBJ2-1): GAGVSQSPSNKVTEKGKDVELRCDPISGHTALYWYRQSLGQGLEFLIYFQGNSAPDKSGLPSDRFSAERTGGSVSTLTIQRTQQEDSAVYLCASSLVGTSGSDEQFFGPGTRLTVL.